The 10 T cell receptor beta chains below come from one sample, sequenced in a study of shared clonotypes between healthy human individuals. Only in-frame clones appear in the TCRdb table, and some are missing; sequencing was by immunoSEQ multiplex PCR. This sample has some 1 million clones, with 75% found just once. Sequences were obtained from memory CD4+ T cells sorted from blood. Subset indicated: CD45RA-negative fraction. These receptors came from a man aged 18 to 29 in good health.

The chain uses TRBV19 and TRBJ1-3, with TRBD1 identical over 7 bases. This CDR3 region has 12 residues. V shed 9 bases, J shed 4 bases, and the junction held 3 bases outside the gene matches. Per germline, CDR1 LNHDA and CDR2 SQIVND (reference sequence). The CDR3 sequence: CASRDSGNTIYF. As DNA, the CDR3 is TGTGCCAGCCGGGACAGCGGAAACACCATATATTTT. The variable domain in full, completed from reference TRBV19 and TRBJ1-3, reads DGGITQSPKYLFRKEGQNVTLSCEQNLNHDAMYWYRQDPGQGLRLIYYSQIVNDFQKGDIAEGYSVSREKKESFPLTVTSAQKNPTAFYLCASRDSGNTIYFGEGSWLTVV.

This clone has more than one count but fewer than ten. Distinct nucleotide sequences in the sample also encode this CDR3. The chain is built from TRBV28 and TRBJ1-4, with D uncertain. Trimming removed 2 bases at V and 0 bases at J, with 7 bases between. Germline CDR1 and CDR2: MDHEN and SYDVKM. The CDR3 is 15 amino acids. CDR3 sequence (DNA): TGTGCCAGCAGTTTAGGCGGAACAACTAATGAAAAACTGTTTTTT. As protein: CASSLGGTTNEKLFF.

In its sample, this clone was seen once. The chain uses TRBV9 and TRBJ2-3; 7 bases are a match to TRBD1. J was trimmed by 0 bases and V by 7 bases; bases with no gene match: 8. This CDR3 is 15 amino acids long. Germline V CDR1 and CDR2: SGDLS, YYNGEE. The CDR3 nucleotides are TGTGCCAGCTGCAGAGGGGGCGTAAGCACAGATACGCAGTATTTT. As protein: CASCRGGVSTDTQYF.

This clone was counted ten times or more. CDR3 region: CASSAQGGYGYTF. The CDR3 DNA reads as TGTGCCAGCAGCGCACAGGGTGGCTATGGCTACACCTTC. The chain has TRBV9 and TRBJ1-2, with a weak D call TRBD1 (6 bases). This CDR3 is built from 13 residues. V was cut by 3 bases and J by 4 bases, with 10 bases left in between. Germline CDR1 is SGDLS and CDR2 is YYNGEE.

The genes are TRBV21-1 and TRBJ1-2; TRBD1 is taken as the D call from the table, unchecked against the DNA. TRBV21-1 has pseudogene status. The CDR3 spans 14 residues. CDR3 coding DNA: TGTGCCAGCAGCAAAGGGGCAGGGGGCCATGGCTACACCTTC. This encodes CASSKGAGGHGYTF.

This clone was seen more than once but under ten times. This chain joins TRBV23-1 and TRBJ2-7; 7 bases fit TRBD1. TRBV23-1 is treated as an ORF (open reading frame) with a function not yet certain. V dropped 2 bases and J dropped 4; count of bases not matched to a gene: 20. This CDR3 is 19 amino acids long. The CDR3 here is CASSQPHPHDRVLGYEQYF. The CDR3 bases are TGCGCCAGCAGTCAACCCCATCCCCACGACAGGGTGTTAGGGTACGAGCAGTACTTC.

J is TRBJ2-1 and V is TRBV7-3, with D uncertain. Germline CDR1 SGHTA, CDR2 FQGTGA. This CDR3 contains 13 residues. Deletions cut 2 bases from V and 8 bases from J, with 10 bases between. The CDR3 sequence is CASSLQPLDEQFF. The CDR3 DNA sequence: TGTGCCAGCAGCTTACAACCCCTTGATGAGCAGTTCTTC.

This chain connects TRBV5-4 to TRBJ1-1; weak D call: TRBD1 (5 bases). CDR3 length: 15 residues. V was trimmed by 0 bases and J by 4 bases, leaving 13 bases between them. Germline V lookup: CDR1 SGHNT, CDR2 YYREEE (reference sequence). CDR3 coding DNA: TGTGCCAGCAGCTTGGAGCCAGGGCGAGGCACTGAAGCTTTCTTT. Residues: CASSLEPGRGTEAFF.

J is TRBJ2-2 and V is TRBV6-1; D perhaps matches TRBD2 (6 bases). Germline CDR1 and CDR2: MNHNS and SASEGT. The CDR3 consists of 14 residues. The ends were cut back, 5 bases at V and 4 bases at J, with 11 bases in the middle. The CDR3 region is CASSPRESTGELFF. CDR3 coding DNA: TGTGCCAGCAGTCCTCGGGAGTCCACCGGGGAGCTGTTTTTT.

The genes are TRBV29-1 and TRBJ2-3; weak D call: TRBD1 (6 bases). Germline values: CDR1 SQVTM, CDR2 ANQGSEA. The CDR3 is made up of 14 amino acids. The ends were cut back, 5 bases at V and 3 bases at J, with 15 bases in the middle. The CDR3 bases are TGCAGCGTTTCGGTCAGGGGTAGGACAGATACGCAGTATTTT. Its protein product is CSVSVRGRTDTQYF.